The TCR beta chain under discussion was sequenced for a study of blood T cells in healthy people across ages. Overall study findings and caveats: The long-lived group displayed more naive CD4+ cells, plus higher diversity, than the aged donors did. Estimated diversity that came from one million T cells was considered an underestimate. Strongly correlated with naive T cell percentage was TCR beta diversity.

With regard to this clonotype: The antigen is unknown.

In germline, CDR1 is SGHDN, CDR2 FVKESK. The germline V and J ends were trimmed by 4 bases and 4 bases, with 18 bases remaining between them. This CDR3 is built from 16 residues. It was with a sample-barcoded 5' primer and a J-beta primer mix that a second PCR of roughly 7 to 11 cycles was run. TCRdb redid the calling of the 5' RACE reads with MiXCR, one entry per CDR3 protein. Here the sample spans fewer than 2,000,000 distinct CDR3 sequences, 34% being singletons. Around 9.4 milliliters was the volume of peripheral blood drawn from each donor. V and J are TRBV14 and TRBJ2-3; weak D call: TRBD1 (5 bases). This TCR came from a woman younger than 45 in good health. The specimen was blood. The CDR3 DNA follows: TGTGCCAGCAGCCCACAGACAGCGCTGGGTCCAGATACGCAGTATTTT. It codes for CASSPQTALGPDTQYF.